The 27 T cell receptor beta chains in this list originate from one sample, sequenced in a study of identical twins (dated by TCRdb to about 2016). Library preparation employed 5' RACE. TCRdb names Illumina HiSeq 2000 as the instrument used. The public sequencing data were trimmed at Q25 with fastp and processed into clonotypes with MiXCR by TCRdb, which kept only in-frame beta chains. Each CDR3 protein appears once, grouped with its most common genes and DNA. This sample lists nearly 900,000 distinct CDR3 sequences; around an eighth were detected once. The ten biggest clones cover roughly 1.6% of the sample. The same data also went into a second study, on yellow fever vaccine responses in identical twins.

Sequenced material: PBMCs. These receptors originate from a woman younger than 35 in good health.

The chain employs TRBV15 and TRBJ2-7; D perhaps matches TRBD2 (6 bases). CDR3 length: 16 residues. With 0 bases removed from V and 4 bases from J, the gap between germline ends came to 16 bases. Germline V gene lookup returns CDR1 LNHNV and CDR2 YYDKDF (reference sequence). The DNA for the CDR3 is TGTGCCACCAGCAGAGATCGGGGAGCGGGTCAGTACGAGCAGTACGTC. Amino acid sequence: CATSRDRGAGQYEQYV.

This clonotype was detected only a few times. Its ends do not fully match the called genes, so a read error is possible. The chain recombines TRBV5-1 with TRBJ2-4; the match to TRBD1 covers 7 bases. The CDR3 runs to 15 residues. The germline V gene has CDR1 SGHRS and CDR2 YFSETQ. This CDR3 is CASSLGGAGKNIQYF. The CDR3 DNA is TGCGCCAGTAGCTTAGGGGGCGCGGGCAAAAACATTCAGTACTTC.

For the CDR3, the DNA is TGTGCCAGCAGCCCTTGGACTAGCTCGCCAGATACGCAGTATTTT. It encodes CASSPWTSSPDTQYF. The rearrangement joins TRBV7-8 to TRBJ2-3; 8 positions agree with TRBD2. CDR3 length: 15 amino acids. V was clipped by 5 bases and J by 4 bases; unmatched bases: 8. The V gene's germline CDR1 is SGHVS and CDR2 FQNEAQ.

This clonotype was seen at least ten times. The V and J genes are TRBV7-9 and TRBJ2-5; TRBD2 aligns across 10 bases. V gave up 2 bases and J gave up 4 bases; unmatched junction bases: 1. The CDR3 runs to 14 residues. Per germline, CDR1 SEHNR and CDR2 FQNEAQ (reference sequence). CDR3 DNA: TGTGCCAGCAGCTTATCTAGCGGGGGAGAGACCCAGTACTTC. Encoded protein: CASSLSSGGETQYF.

This clonotype showed up just a few times. Written as DNA, the CDR3 is TGTGCCAGCAGCCCCGGACAGGGTAATGCTGGCTACACCTTC. Translation: CASSPGQGNAGYTF. This chain links TRBV7-9 with TRBJ1-2; 8 bases align to TRBD1. V trimming: 5 bases; J trimming: 7 bases; junction bases outside the gene matches: 9. Germline CDR1 SEHNR, CDR2 FQNEAQ (reference sequence). The CDR3 contains 14 residues.

This clonotype was detected only a few times. This chain connects TRBV3-1 to TRBJ1-1; D uncertain. V gave up 1 base and J gave up 1 base, with 19 bases separating them. The CDR3 totals 18 residues. Per the germline V gene, CDR1 is LGHDT and CDR2 is YNNKEL (reference sequence). The CDR3 DNA reads as TGTGCCAGCAGCCAAGCCCCCTTGACCCACATGGCGAACACTGAAGCTTTCTTT. Translating it yields CASSQAPLTHMANTEAFF.

The sample holds many counts of this clonotype. The chain employs TRBV5-5 and TRBJ1-4; D gene uncertain. The germline CDR1 and CDR2 sequences are SGHKS and YYEKEE (reference sequence). The CDR3 extends over 14 amino acids. V was trimmed by 2 bases and J by 5 bases, leaving 10 bases between them. The CDR3, as DNA: TGTGCCAGCAGCTTCGGGGTTGAGAATGAAAAACTGTTTTTT. Residues: CASSFGVENEKLFF.

The chain joins TRBV15 to TRBJ2-2; D is tentatively TRBD1 or TRBD2 (5 bases each). The germline V and J ends were trimmed by 3 bases and 11 bases, with 16 bases remaining between them. CDR3 length: 14 residues. The V gene's germline CDR1 is LNHNV and CDR2 YYDKDF (reference sequence). CDR3 sequence reads: CATSSYKGSGELFF. The CDR3 nucleotides are TGTGCCACCAGCAGTTATAAGGGGAGTGGAGAGCTGTTTTTT.

The chain employs TRBV11-2 and TRBJ2-5; 10 bases align to TRBD1. The V gene end was trimmed by 5 bases and the J gene end by 5 bases; junction bases not matched to a gene: 8. Germline V gene lookup returns CDR1 SGHAT and CDR2 FQNNGV. The CDR3 totals 15 residues. CDR3 amino acids: CASSPGTGALETQYF. In nucleotides, the CDR3 is TGTGCCAGCAGCCCCGGGACAGGGGCATTGGAGACCCAGTACTTC.

J is TRBJ2-7 and V is TRBV3-1, with TRBD1 identical over 9 bases. V lost 0 bases to trimming and J lost 3 bases; unmatched junction nucleotides: 12. Germline V gene sequence: CDR1 LGHDT, CDR2 YNNKEL (reference sequence). The CDR3 totals 18 residues. Written as DNA, the CDR3 is TGTGCCAGCAGCCAAGATAGTTTGATTGGGACAGGGCTCTACGAGCAGTACTTC. Amino acids: CASSQDSLIGTGLYEQYF.

The table lists this clonotype with a few counts. The chain links TRBV29-1 to TRBJ2-5; D not resolved. Trimming pared 4 bases from V and 3 bases from J, leaving 9 bases between. The V gene's germline CDR1 is SQVTM and CDR2 ANQGSEA. The length of the CDR3 is 12 residues. The CDR3 region is CSVGWSKETQYF. The DNA for the CDR3 is TGCAGCGTTGGGTGGTCGAAAGAGACCCAGTACTTC.

This clonotype came up a few times. The genes are TRBV5-4 and TRBJ2-2; 7 nucleotides match TRBD2. Germline assignment: CDR1 SGHNT and CDR2 YYREEE (reference sequence). V shed 0 bases, J shed 4 bases, and the junction held 6 bases outside the gene matches. CDR3 size: 16 residues. CDR3 sequence (DNA): TGTGCCAGCAGCTTGGGGGGAGGGGTTGGCACCGGGGAGCTGTTTTTT. Protein product: CASSLGGGVGTGELFF. Combining the CDR3 with reference TRBV5-4 and TRBJ2-2 gives the whole variable domain ETGVTQSPTHLIKTRGQQVTLRCSSQSGHNTVSWYQQALGQGPQFIFQYYREEENGRGNFPPRFSGLQFPNYSSELNVNALELDDSALYLCASSLGGGVGTGELFFGEGSRLTVL.

This clonotype was seen a handful of times. The CDR3 loop reads CASSPTSGSNEQYF. The CDR3 region has the DNA TGTGCCAGCTCACCTACTAGCGGGAGCAACGAGCAGTACTTC. This rearrangement joins TRBV18 to TRBJ2-7; TRBD2 agrees at 11 bases. The V and J ends lost 3 bases and 5 bases, in that order; junction bases with no gene match: 3. The CDR3 covers 14 residues. From germline, CDR1 is KGHSH and CDR2 LQKENI.

Many counts were recorded for this clonotype. The chain joins TRBV7-2 to TRBJ2-2, with D perhaps matching TRBD1 (5 bases). Between the trimmed V and J ends, which lost 5 bases and 1 base, there was a span of 17 bases. The CDR3 totals 17 residues. Germline V gene lookup returns CDR1 SGHTA and CDR2 FQGNSA. The CDR3 DNA reads as TGTGCCAGCAGCCCCAGGACCTTCCAGGGGAACACCGGGGAGCTGTTTTTT. Translating gives CASSPRTFQGNTGELFF.

Ten or more counts support this clonotype. The V gene is TRBV7-8, the J gene TRBJ1-1; 8 nucleotides match TRBD1. The CDR3 loop spans 15 amino acids. V was pared by 5 bases and J by 2 bases, with 7 bases of the junction left unmatched. From germline, CDR1 is SGHVS and CDR2 FQNEAQ. CDR3 sequence reads: CASSPSQGANTEAFF. The DNA of the CDR3 is TGTGCCAGCAGCCCCTCCCAGGGGGCAAACACTGAAGCTTTCTTT.

This clonotype has more than one count but fewer than ten. The limits of the CDR3 on the DNA are not certain, so only TCRdb's listed CDR3 is given. The CDR3: CASSVPPTGELFF. This rearrangement joins TRBV6-1 to TRBJ2-2. Germline CDR1 MNHNS, CDR2 SASEGT. With termini counted, the CDR3 has 13 amino acids.

In this sample, this clonotype turned up many times. The V gene is TRBV29-1, the J gene TRBJ2-1, with D unresolved. The CDR3 covers 14 residues. Trimming pared 7 bases from V and 0 bases from J, leaving 13 bases between. Germline V lookup: CDR1 SQVTM, CDR2 ANQGSEA. CDR3 amino acids: CSGERPDSYNEQFF. The CDR3 DNA follows: TGCAGCGGGGAAAGGCCCGACTCCTACAATGAGCAGTTCTTC.

This clonotype was detected a few times. The chain combines TRBV12-3 or TRBV12-4 with TRBJ2-5; TRBD1 is a possible D gene (6 bases). Trimming removed 4 bases from V and 5 bases from J, with 23 bases in between. The CDR3 covers 17 residues. This CDR3 reads CASSSSGERGMRETQYF. The CDR3 region has the DNA TGTGCCAGCAGTTCCTCAGGGGAGAGAGGGATGAGGGAGACCCAGTACTTC.

CDR3 coding DNA: TGCAGTGCTCAGGACAGGGTTTATGGCTACACCTTC. Protein sequence: CSAQDRVYGYTF. V usage is TRBV20-1 and J usage is TRBJ1-2; TRBD1 matches at 8 bases. The CDR3 contains 12 residues. V trimming: 5 bases; J trimming: 5 bases; junction bases outside the gene matches: 4. Germline V lookup: CDR1 DFQATT, CDR2 SNEGSKA (reference sequence).

Only a few counts were recorded for this clonotype. J is TRBJ2-4 and V is TRBV11-1, with 11 positions matching TRBD2. From germline, CDR1 is SGHAT and CDR2 FQDESV (reference sequence). The CDR3 loop spans 18 amino acids. V shed 4 bases, J shed 2 bases, and the junction held 10 bases outside the gene matches. The CDR3 region has the DNA TGTGCCAGCAGCTGGACGCTAGCGGGAGGAAAAACCAAAAACATTCAGTACTTC. Protein product: CASSWTLAGGKTKNIQYF.

The rearrangement joins TRBV20-1 to TRBJ2-1; 7 bases agree with TRBD1. The CDR3 has 18 amino acids. The junction had 18 bases not matched to a gene; V was cut back by 5 bases and J by 2 bases. CDR1 is DFQATT, CDR2 SNEGSKA, per germline (reference sequence). The CDR3 nucleotides are TGCAGTGCTTTTGGGACAGCCATCGCAACCCACACCTACAATGAGCAGTTCTTC. As protein: CSAFGTAIATHTYNEQFF.

V is TRBV20-1 and J is TRBJ1-6, with TRBD1 identical over 7 bases. The CDR3 loop spans 16 amino acids. V shed 5 bases and J 0 bases; nucleotides not matched to a gene: 7. CDR1 and CDR2 (germline): DFQATT, SNEGSKA (reference sequence). The CDR3 bases are TGCAGTGCTTCCGACAGGGTCGGCTCCTATAATTCACCCCTCCACTTT. Translating it yields CSASDRVGSYNSPLHF.

In its sample, this clonotype was seen a few times. The chain is built from TRBV5-1 and TRBJ2-3, with D tentatively TRBD1 (6 bases). V lost 1 base to trimming and J lost 0 bases, with 15 bases between them. This CDR3 is built from 17 residues. Germline V gene lookup returns CDR1 SGHRS and CDR2 YFSETQ. The CDR3 reads CASSLTTGPASTDTQYF. The CDR3 DNA reads as TGCGCCAGCAGCTTGACCACAGGGCCCGCGAGCACAGATACGCAGTATTTT.

This clonotype has just a few counts. The chain joins TRBV12-3 or TRBV12-4 to TRBJ1-4; no clear D. The V end was cut by 5 bases, the J end by 14 bases, with 12 bases between. This CDR3 contains 11 residues. In DNA, the CDR3 is TGTGCCAGCAGTGCGGGTTTCCGTCTGTTTTTT. As protein: CASSAGFRLFF.

The sample holds a few counts of this clonotype. The chain employs TRBV2 and TRBJ2-1; 7 nucleotides match TRBD2. The germline CDR1 and CDR2 sequences are SNHLY and FYNNEI. The CDR3 is 12 residues long. The junction had 7 bases not matched to a gene; V was cut back by 11 bases and J by 6 bases. This CDR3 reads CASERTSNEQFF. CDR3 coding DNA: TGTGCCTCTGAGCGGACTAGCAATGAGCAGTTCTTC.

This clonotype was detected a few times. The genes are TRBV21-1 and TRBJ2-7; the table gives TRBD2 as D, unverified against the DNA. TRBV21-1 is designated a pseudogene. The CDR3 contains 9 residues. This CDR3 reads CASTTSESF. CDR3 nucleotide sequence: TGTGCCAGCACGACTAGCGAGAGCTTC.

This clonotype was seen a handful of times. The V and J genes are TRBV2 and TRBJ1-3; perhaps TRBD1 as D (6 bases). Germline lookup yields CDR1 SNHLY and CDR2 FYNNEI. The CDR3 consists of 12 residues. The germline V and J ends were trimmed by 6 bases and 4 bases, with 7 bases remaining between them. DNA for the CDR3: TGTGCCAGCAGACAGGGAGGAAACACCATATATTTT. Protein: CASRQGGNTIYF.